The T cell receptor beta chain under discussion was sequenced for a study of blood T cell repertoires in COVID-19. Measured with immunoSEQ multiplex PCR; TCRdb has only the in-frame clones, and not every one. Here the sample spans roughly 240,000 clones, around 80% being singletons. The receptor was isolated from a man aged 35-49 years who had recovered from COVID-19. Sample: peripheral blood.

CDR3 coding DNA: TGTGCCAGCAGCGTAGTAGGACTAGCGGGGGGGCGTGGGGATACGCAGTATTTT. It yields the protein CASSVVGLAGGRGDTQYF. The rearrangement links TRBV9 to TRBJ2-3, with TRBD2 matching over 15 bases. The V and J ends lost 0 bases and 6 bases, in that order; junction bases with no gene match: 8. Germline CDR1 reads SGDLS; CDR2 reads YYNGEE. The CDR3 loop spans 18 amino acids.